This TCR beta chain was found in a study of T cells in Graves' hyperthyroidism and ophthalmopathy. RNA transcripts yielded amplified TCR beta CDR3 regions. First-round RT-PCR targeting the TCR CDR3 was performed with the HTBI primer set. TCRdb reprocessed the multiplex PCR reads via MiXCR and lists one record per CDR3 protein. The sample shows 300,000 to 500,000 distinct CDR3 sequences, under 15% of them seen only once. Broader study findings: A model built on 13 V-J features separated ophthalmopathy from stable hyperthyroidism. Expanded thyroid clonotypes (above 0.001) were mostly also found in blood.

A word on this clonotype: Antigen unknown. A much more abundant neighbour one base away suggests this may be a read error.

Recently diagnosed hyperthyroidism of less than 2 months' duration affected patients aged 18 to 65. PBMCs were sourced from more than 9 ml fresh peripheral blood. This CDR3 comprises 17 residues. Per the germline V gene, CDR1 is KGHSH and CDR2 is LQKENI. The chain carries TRBV18 and TRBJ2-3, with 8 positions matching TRBD2. This TCR was sampled from a woman in her twenties or thirties with Graves' hyperthyroidism. The sequenced sample consisted of blood. As DNA, the CDR3 is TGTGCCAACTCACCAAAGGGGAAGCGGGGGAGCACAGATACGCAGTATTTT. Protein: CANSPKGKRGSTDTQYF.